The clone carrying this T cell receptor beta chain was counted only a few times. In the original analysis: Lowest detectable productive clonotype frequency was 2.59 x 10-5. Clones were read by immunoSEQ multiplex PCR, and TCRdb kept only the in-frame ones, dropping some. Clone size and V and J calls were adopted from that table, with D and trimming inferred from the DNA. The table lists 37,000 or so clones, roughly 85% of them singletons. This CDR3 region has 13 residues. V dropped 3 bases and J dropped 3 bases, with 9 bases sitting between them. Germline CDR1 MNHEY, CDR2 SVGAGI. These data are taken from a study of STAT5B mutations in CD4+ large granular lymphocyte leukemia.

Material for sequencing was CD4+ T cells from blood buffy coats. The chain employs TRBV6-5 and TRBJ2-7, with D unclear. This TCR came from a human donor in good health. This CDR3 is CASSYKPGYEQYF. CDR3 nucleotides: TGTGCCAGCAGTTATAAACCTGGCTACGAGCAGTACTTC.